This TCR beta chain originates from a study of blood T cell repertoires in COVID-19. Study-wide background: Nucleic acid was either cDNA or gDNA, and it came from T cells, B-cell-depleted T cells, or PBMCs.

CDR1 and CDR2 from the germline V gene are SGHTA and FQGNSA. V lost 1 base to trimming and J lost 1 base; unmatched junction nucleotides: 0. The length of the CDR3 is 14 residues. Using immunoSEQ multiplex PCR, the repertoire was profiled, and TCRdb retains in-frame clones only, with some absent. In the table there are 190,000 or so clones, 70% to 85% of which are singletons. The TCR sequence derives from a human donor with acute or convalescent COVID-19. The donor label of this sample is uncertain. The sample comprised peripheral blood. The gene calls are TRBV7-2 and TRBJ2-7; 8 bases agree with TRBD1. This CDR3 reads CASSLGTGSYEQYF. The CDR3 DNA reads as TGTGCCAGCAGCTTAGGGACAGGGTCCTACGAGCAGTACTTC.